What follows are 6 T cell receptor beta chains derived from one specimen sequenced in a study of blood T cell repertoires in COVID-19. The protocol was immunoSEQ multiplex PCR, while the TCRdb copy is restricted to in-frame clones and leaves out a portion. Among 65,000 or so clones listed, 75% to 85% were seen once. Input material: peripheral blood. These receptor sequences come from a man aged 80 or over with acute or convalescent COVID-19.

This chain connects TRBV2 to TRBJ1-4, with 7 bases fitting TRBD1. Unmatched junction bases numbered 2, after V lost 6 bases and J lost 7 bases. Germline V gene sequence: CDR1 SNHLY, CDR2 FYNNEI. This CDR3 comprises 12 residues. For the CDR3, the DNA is TGTGCCAGCAGAGACAGGGTTGAAAAACTGTTTTTT. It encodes CASRDRVEKLFF.

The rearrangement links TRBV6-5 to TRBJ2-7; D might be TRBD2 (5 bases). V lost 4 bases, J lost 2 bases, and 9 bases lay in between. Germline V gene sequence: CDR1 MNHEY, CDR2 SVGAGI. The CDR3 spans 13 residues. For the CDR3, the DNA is TGTGCCAGCAGTTTGCGGCGGGCCTACGAGCAGTACTTC. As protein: CASSLRRAYEQYF.

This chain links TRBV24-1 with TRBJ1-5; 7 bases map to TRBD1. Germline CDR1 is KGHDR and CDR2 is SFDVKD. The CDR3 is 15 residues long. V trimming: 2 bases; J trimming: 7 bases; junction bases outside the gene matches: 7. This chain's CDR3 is CATSDYDRAGQPQHF. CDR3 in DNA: TGTGCCACCAGTGATTATGACAGGGCGGGCCAGCCCCAGCATTTT.

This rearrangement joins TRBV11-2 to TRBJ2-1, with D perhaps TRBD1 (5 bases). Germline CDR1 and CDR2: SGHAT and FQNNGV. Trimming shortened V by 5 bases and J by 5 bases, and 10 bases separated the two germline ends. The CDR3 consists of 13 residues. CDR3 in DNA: TGTGCCAGCAGCCAGGGCCTTAACAATGAGCAGTTCTTC. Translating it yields CASSQGLNNEQFF.

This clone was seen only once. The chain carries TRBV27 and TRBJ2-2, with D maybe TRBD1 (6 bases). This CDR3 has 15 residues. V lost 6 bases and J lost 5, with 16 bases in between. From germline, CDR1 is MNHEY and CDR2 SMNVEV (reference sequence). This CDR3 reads CASSLQGRGTGELFF. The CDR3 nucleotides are TGTGCCAGCAGCCTACAGGGTCGGGGAACCGGGGAGCTGTTTTTT.

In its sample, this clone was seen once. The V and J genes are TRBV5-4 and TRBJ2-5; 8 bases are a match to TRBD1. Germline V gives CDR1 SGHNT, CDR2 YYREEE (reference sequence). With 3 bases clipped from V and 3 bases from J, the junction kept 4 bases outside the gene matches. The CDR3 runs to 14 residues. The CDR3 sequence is CASSSSGGEETQYF. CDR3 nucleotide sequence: TGTGCCAGCAGCTCCTCAGGGGGCGAAGAGACCCAGTACTTC.